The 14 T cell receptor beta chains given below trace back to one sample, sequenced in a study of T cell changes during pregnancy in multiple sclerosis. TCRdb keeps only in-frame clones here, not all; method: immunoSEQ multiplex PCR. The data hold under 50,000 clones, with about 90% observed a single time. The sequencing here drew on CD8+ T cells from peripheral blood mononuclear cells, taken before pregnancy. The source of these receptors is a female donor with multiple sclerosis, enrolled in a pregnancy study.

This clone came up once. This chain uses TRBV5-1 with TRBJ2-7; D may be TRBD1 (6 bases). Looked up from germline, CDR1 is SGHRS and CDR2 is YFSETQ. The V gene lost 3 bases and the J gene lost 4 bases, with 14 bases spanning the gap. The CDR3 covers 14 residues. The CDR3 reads CASSYRVGAYEQYF. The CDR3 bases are TGCGCCAGCAGCTACAGGGTAGGGGCGTACGAGCAGTACTTC.

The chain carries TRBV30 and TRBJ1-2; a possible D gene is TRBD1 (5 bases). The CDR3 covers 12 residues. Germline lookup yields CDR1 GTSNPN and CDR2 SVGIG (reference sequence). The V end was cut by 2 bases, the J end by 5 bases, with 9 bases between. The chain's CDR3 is CAWSPQGYGYTF. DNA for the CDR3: TGTGCCTGGAGTCCCCAGGGTTATGGCTACACCTTC.

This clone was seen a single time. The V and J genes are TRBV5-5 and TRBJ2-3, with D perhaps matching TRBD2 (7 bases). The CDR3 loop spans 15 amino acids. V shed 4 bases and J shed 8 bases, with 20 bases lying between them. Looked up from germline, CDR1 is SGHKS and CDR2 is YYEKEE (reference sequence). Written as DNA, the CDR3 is TGTGCCAGCAGCCCCGAGCTAGGGGGGGAGGGTACGCAGTATTTT. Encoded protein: CASSPELGGEGTQYF. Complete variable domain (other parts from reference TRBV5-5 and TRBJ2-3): DAGVTQSPTHLIKTRGQQVTLRCSPISGHKSVSWYQQVLGQGPQFIFQYYEKEERGRGNFPDRFSARQFPNYSSELNVNALLLGDSALYLCASSPELGGEGTQYFGPGTRLTVL.

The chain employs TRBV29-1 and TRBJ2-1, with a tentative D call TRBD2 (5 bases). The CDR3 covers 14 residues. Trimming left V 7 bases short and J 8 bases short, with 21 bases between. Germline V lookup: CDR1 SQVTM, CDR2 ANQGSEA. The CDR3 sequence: CSAPTGITPDEQFF. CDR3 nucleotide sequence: TGCAGCGCCCCCACCGGGATCACGCCGGATGAGCAGTTCTTC.

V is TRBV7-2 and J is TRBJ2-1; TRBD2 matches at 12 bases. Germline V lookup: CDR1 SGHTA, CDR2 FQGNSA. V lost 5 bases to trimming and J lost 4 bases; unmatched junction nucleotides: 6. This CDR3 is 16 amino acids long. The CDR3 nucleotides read TGTGCCAGCAGCCCCCGACTAGCGGGAGCGTACAATGAGCAGTTCTTC. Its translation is CASSPRLAGAYNEQFF.

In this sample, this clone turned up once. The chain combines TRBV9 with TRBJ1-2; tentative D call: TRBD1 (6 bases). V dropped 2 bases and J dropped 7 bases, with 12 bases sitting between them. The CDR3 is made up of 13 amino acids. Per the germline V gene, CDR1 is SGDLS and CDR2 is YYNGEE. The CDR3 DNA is TGTGCCAGCAGCGTGGACAGCCGGTTTGGCTACACCTTC. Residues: CASSVDSRFGYTF.

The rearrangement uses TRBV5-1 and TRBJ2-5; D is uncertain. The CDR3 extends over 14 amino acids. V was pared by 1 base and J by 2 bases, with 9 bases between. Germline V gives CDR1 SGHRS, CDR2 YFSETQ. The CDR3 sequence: CASSLSGQQETQYF. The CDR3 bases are TGCGCCAGCAGCTTGTCGGGTCAGCAAGAGACCCAGTACTTC.

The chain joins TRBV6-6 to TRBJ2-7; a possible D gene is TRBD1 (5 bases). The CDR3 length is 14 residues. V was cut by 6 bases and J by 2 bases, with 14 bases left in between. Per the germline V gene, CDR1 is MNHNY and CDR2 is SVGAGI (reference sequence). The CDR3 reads CASRNRAGTYEQYF. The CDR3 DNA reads TGTGCCAGCAGAAATCGGGCAGGGACCTACGAGCAGTACTTC.

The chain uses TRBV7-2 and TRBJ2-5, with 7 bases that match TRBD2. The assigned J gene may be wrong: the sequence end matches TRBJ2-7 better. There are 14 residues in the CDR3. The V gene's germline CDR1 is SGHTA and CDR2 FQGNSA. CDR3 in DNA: TGTGCCAGCAGCCCCGGACTAGTCACAAGCGAGCAGTACTTC. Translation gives CASSPGLVTSEQYF.

The CDR3 coding sequence is TGTGCCTGGATTTACAGGGGCTACACAGATACGCAGTATTTT. Translating it yields CAWIYRGYTDTQYF. This chain uses TRBV30 with TRBJ2-3; 7 nucleotides agree with TRBD1. Germline V gives CDR1 GTSNPN, CDR2 SVGIG (reference sequence). V shed 4 bases and J 2 bases; nucleotides not matched to a gene: 6. There are 14 residues in the CDR3.

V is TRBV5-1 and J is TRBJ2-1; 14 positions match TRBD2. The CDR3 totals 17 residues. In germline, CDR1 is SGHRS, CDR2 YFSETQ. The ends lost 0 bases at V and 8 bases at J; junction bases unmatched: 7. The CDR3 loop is CASSLEGLAGAVDEQFF. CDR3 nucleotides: TGCGCCAGCAGCTTGGAGGGACTAGCGGGAGCCGTGGATGAGCAGTTCTTC.

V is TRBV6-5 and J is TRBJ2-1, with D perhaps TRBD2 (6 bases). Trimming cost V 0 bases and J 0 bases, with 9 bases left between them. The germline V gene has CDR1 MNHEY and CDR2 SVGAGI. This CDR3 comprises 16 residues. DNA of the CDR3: TGTGCCAGCAGTTACTCGGGACTCGACTCCTACAATGAGCAGTTCTTC. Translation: CASSYSGLDSYNEQFF.

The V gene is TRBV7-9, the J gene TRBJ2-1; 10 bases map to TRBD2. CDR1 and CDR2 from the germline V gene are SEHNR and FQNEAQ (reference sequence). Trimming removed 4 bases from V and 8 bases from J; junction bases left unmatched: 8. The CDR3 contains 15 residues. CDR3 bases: TGTGCCAGCAGCTCGGAGGCTAGCGGGGGATATGAGCAGTTCTTC. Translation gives CASSSEASGGYEQFF.

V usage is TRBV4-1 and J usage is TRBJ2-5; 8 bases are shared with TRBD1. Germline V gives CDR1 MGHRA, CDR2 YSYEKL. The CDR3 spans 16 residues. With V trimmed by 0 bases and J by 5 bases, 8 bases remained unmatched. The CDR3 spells CASSQDKTDRDETQYF. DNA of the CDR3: TGCGCCAGCAGCCAAGATAAAACGGACAGGGACGAGACCCAGTACTTC.